A selection of T cell receptor beta chains follows, all from one sample in a study of T cell responses to AZD1222 COVID-19 vaccine. The repertoire was sequenced with immunoSEQ multiplex PCR; TCRdb's copy has only in-frame clones and lacks some. The sample holds approximately 190,000 clones; roughly 92% are singletons and the top ten take over 1%. The source was peripheral blood, collected on day 0 of AZD1222 vaccination. The receptors originated from an adult in good health. The CDR3 runs from the conserved cysteine through the conserved F or W. Fields, in order: V gene, J gene, D gene, clone size, CDR3 protein, CDR3 DNA. D genes are given only for firm matches. Clone size is given for some rows only: seen once, a few or many times, or a class if the clone is expanded.

TRBV5-4	TRBJ2-3	TRBD1	-	CASSLGTGGRADTQYF	TGTGCCAGCAGCTTGGGGACAGGGGGCAGAGCGGATACGCAGTATTTT
TRBV7-2	TRBJ1-1	TRBD1	-	CASSSYRGPAEAFF	TGTGCCAGCAGCTCGTACAGGGGGCCCGCTGAAGCTTTCTTT
TRBV4-1	TRBJ2-5	TRBD1	once	CASSHQSGTGARETQYF	TGCGCCAGCAGCCACCAATCCGGGACAGGGGCACGGGAGACCCAGTACTTC
TRBV3-1/TRBV3-2	TRBJ2-1	-	once	CASSPTLEGYNEQFF	TGTGCCAGCAGCCCGACTCTGGAGGGATACAATGAGCAGTTCTTC
TRBV11-2	TRBJ1-1	-	once	CASSLAENTEAFF	TGTGCCAGCAGCTTAGCCGAGAACACTGAAGCTTTCTTT
TRBV9	TRBJ2-2	-	few	CASSVVGGGPSTGELFF	TGTGCCAGCAGCGTAGTTGGAGGGGGGCCCAGCACCGGGGAGCTGTTTTTT
TRBV27	TRBJ1-6	TRBD1	-	CASSSGQGRSPLHF	TGTGCCAGCAGTTCGGGACAGGGCCGGTCACCCCTCCACTTT
TRBV6-2/TRBV6-3	TRBJ2-7	-	-	CASSRPGYYEQYF	TGTGCCAGCAGCCGCCCGGGCTACTACGAGCAGTACTTC
TRBV6-5	TRBJ1-3	TRBD1	-	CASSYSSGGGGNTIYF	TGTGCCAGCAGTTACTCGTCAGGGGGCGGTGGAAACACCATATATTTT
TRBV4-1	TRBJ2-3	-	once	CASSQDRWGYTDTQYF	TGCGCCAGCAGCCAAGATAGATGGGGGTACACAGATACGCAGTATTTT
TRBV6-6	TRBJ1-1	TRBD1	-	CASSPDRGATEAFF	TGTGCCAGCAGCCCGGACAGGGGGGCCACTGAAGCTTTCTTT
TRBV13	TRBJ2-3	-	-	CASSLGTGAQGTDTQYF	TGTGCCAGCAGCTTAGGGACCGGGGCTCAGGGAACAGATACGCAGTATTTT
TRBV16	TRBJ2-7	TRBD1	-	CASSQTGSYEQYF	TGTGCCAGCAGCCAGACAGGGTCCTACGAGCAGTACTTC
TRBV19	TRBJ2-3	-	-	CASSMGRGADTQYF	TGTGCCAGTAGTATGGGAAGGGGGGCAGATACGCAGTATTTT
TRBV5-5	TRBJ1-5	-	-	CASSFSRAEPQHF	TGTGCCAGCAGCTTTTCTCGGGCGGAGCCCCAGCATTTT
TRBV6-2/TRBV6-3	TRBJ1-2	-	-	CASSPLGEALFGGYTF	TGTGCCAGCAGTCCCCTGGGAGAGGCCCTGTTTGGTGGCTACACCTTC
TRBV19	TRBJ1-5	-	-	CASSIVGLGDQPQHF	TGTGCCAGTAGTATAGTTGGGCTGGGGGATCAGCCCCAGCATTTT
TRBV6-2/TRBV6-3	TRBJ1-3	-	-	CASSYYRAISGNTIYF	TGTGCCAGCAGTTACTACCGGGCCATCTCTGGAAACACCATATATTTT
TRBV27	TRBJ2-1	TRBD2	-	CASSPRAGVNNEQFF	TGTGCCAGCAGTCCACGAGCGGGGGTTAACAATGAGCAGTTCTTC
TRBV24-1	TRBJ2-1	-	once	CATGPGGLYNEQFF	TGTGCCACCGGTCCAGGGGGGCTGTACAATGAGCAGTTCTTC
TRBV19	TRBJ1-1	TRBD1	once	CASRAGTVNTEAFF	TGTGCCAGTAGGGCTGGGACAGTGAACACTGAAGCTTTCTTT
TRBV9	TRBJ2-7	-	once	CASSALEGTLRDEQYF	TGTGCCAGCAGTGCCTTGGAAGGTACTCTACGGGACGAGCAGTACTTC
TRBV11-3	TRBJ2-1	TRBD2	-	CASSPLTSGGEQFF	TGTGCCAGCAGCCCCCTGACTAGCGGGGGTGAGCAGTTCTTC
TRBV19	TRBJ1-3	-	once	CASTLGGIAGNTIYF	TGTGCCAGTACCCTAGGGGGGATCGCTGGAAACACCATATATTTT
TRBV24-1	TRBJ1-1	TRBD1	-	CATSEAGGITEAFF	TGTGCCACCAGTGAGGCAGGGGGGATCACTGAAGCTTTCTTT
TRBV4-3	TRBJ1-6	-	-	CASSQASNGDYSPLHF	TGCGCCAGCAGCCAAGCGTCGAACGGGGATTATTCACCCCTCCACTTT
TRBV15	TRBJ1-4	-	-	CATSGVVREQNNEKLFF	TGTGCCACCTCAGGGGTGGTTAGGGAACAGAATAATGAAAAACTGTTTTTT
TRBV7-3	TRBJ2-3	-	-	CASSLGDGGTDTQYF	TGTGCCAGCAGCTTAGGGGACGGGGGCACAGATACGCAGTATTTT
TRBV6-5	TRBJ1-2	-	-	CASAQIPTENYGYTF	TGTGCCAGCGCCCAGATCCCGACAGAGAACTATGGCTACACCTTC
TRBV10-3	TRBJ2-2	TRBD2	-	CAISGPSGFTGELFF	TGTGCCATCAGTGGTCCTAGCGGGTTTACCGGGGAGCTGTTTTTT
TRBV7-2	TRBJ1-4	-	-	CASSSQTGQFEKLFF	TGTGCCAGCAGTTCGCAAACAGGGCAATTTGAAAAACTGTTTTTT